The entry below gives a single T cell receptor beta chain sequence along with its context. CDR1 and CDR2 from the germline V gene are SGHDN and FVKESK. The CDR3 is 14 amino acids. Deletions cut 1 base from V and 2 bases from J, with 6 bases between. The sample is drawn from a study of blood T cell repertoires in COVID-19. Whole-study context: Specimens from acute and convalescent COVID-19 originated in the United States, Italy and Spain.

Sequencing used immunoSEQ multiplex PCR; TCRdb keeps in-frame clones, though not all of them. The data hold some 7,600 clones, with 75% to 90% observed a single time. Sequencing used peripheral blood. J is TRBJ1-5 and V is TRBV14; the D is unclear. The clonotype was recovered from a human donor in a cohort sampled during active COVID-19. CDR3 coding DNA: TGTGCCAGCAGCCAAGGCGGGGGCAATCAGCCCCAGCATTTT. This encodes CASSQGGGNQPQHF.